This T cell receptor beta chain came from a study of untreated major depressive disorder. Profiled with immunoSEQ multiplex PCR; TCRdb holds only in-frame clones, not every one. The sample records almost 20,000 clones, approximately 81% being singletons. The donors were all European-descended. The CDR3 length is 13 residues. Trimming removed 0 bases from V and 2 bases from J, with 6 bases in between. CDR1 is SGHDT and CDR2 is YYEEEE in the germline V gene. V and J are TRBV5-6 and TRBJ2-7; no definite D call. The sample comprised CD4+ T cells from PBMCs. The receptor was derived from a woman aged 25-40 years in good health. The CDR3 loop is CASSLDTAYEQYF. The CDR3 DNA is TGTGCCAGCAGCTTGGATACGGCCTACGAGCAGTACTTC.